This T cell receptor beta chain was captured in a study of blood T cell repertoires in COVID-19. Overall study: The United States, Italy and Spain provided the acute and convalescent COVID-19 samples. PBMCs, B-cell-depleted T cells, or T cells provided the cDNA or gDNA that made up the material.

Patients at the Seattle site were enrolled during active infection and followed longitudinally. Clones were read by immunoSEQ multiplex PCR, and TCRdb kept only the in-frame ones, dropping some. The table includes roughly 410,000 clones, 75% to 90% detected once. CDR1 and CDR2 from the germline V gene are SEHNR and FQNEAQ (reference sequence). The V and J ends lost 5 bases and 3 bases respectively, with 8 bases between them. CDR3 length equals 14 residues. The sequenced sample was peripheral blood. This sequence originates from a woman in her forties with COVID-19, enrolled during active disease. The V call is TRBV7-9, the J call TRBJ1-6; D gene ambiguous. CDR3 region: CASSPGVYNSPLHF. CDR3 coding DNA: TGTGCCAGCAGCCCGGGAGTCTATAATTCACCCCTCCACTTT.